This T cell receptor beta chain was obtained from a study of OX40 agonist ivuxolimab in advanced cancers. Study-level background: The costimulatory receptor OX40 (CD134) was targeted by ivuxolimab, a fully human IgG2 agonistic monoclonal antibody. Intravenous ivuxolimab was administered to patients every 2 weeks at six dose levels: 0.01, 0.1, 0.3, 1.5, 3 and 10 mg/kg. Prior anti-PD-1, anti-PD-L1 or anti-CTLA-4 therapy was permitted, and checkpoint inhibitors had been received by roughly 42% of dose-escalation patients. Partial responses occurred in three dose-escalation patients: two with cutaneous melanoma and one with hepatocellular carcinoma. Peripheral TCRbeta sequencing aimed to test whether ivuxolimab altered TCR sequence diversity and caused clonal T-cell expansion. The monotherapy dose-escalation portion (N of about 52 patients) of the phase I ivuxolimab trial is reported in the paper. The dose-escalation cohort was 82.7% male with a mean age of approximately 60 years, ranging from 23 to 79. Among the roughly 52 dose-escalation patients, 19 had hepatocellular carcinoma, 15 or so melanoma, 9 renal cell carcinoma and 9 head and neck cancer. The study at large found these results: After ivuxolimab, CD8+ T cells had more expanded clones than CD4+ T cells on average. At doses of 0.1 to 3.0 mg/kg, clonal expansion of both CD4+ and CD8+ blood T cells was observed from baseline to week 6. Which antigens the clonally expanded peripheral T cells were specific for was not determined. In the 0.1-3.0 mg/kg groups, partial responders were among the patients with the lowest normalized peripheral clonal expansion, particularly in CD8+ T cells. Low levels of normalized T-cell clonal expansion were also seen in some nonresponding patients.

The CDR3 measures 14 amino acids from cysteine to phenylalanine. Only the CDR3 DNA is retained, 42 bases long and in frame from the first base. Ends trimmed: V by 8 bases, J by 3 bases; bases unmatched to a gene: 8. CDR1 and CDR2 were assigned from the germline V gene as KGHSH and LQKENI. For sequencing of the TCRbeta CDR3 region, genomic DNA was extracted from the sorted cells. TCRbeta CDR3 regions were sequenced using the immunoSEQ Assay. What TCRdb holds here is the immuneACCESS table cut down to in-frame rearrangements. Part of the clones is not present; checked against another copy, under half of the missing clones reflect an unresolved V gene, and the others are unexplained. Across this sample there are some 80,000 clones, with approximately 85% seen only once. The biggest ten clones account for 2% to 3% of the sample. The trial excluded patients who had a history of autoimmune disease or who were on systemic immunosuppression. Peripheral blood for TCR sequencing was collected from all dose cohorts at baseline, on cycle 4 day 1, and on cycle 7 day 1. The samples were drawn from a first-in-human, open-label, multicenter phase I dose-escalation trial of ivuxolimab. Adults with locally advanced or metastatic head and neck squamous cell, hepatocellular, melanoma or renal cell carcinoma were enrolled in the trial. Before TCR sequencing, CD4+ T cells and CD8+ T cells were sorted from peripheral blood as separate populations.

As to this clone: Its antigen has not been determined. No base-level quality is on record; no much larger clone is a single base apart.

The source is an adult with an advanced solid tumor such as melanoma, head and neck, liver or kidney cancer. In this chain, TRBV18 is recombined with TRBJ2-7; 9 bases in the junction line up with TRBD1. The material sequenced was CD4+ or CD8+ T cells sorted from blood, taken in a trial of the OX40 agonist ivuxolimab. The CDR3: CASRPGTGSYEQYF. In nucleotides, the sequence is TGTGCCAGCCGCCCCGGGACAGGGAGCTACGAGCAGTACTTC.